The clone carrying this T cell receptor (beta chain) was seen only once. The germline V gene encodes CDR1 SGHRS and CDR2 YFSETQ. V lost 4 bases to trimming and J lost 6 bases; unmatched junction nucleotides: 12. This CDR3 is 15 amino acids long. This sample stems from a study of blood T cell repertoires in COVID-19. Study details: Both acute and convalescent COVID-19 samples were obtained from the United States, Italy and Spain. PBMCs, B-cell-depleted T cells, or T cells provided the cDNA or gDNA that made up the material.

Repertoires were generated with immunoSEQ multiplex PCR, while TCRdb's copy carries only in-frame clones and drops some. The sample has 440,000 or so clones; about 89% are singletons. The rearrangement links TRBV5-1 to TRBJ2-7; 8 nucleotides match TRBD1. Sample: peripheral blood. This TCR derives from a woman aged 40 to 50 with COVID-19, enrolled during active disease. CDR3 amino acids: CASSNLGQAPSEQYF. CDR3 bases: TGCGCCAGCAGCAACTTGGGACAGGCGCCCTCCGAGCAGTACTTC.